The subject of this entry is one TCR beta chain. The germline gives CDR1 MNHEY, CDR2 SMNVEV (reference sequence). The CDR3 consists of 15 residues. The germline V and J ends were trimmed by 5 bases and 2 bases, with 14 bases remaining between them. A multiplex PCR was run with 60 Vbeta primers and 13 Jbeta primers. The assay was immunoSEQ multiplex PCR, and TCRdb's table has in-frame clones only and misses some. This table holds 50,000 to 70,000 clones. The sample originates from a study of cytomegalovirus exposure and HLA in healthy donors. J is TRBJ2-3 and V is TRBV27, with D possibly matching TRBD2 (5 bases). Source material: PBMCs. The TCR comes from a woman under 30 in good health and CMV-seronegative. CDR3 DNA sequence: TGTGCCAGCAGTAGAAAGGACGGGGACACAGATACGCAGTATTTT. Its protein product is CASSRKDGDTDTQYF.